These 15 T cell receptor beta chains originate from one sample sequenced in a study of blood T cell repertoires in COVID-19. TCRdb's table, derived via immunoSEQ multiplex PCR, lists solely in-frame clones and lacks some. Among fewer than 350,000 clones listed, approximately 90% were seen once. Specimen: PBMCs or T cells enriched from blood (not recorded which). The source of these receptors is a man in his forties who had been exposed to COVID-19.

The genes are TRBV5-1 and TRBJ2-1, with 9 bases that match TRBD2. The V and J ends lost 0 bases and 8 bases, in that order; junction bases with no gene match: 6. Germline CDR1 is SGHRS and CDR2 is YFSETQ. CDR3 length equals 15 residues. CDR3 sequence: CASSLEVSGSDEQFF. In nucleotides, the CDR3 is TGCGCCAGCAGCTTGGAAGTTAGCGGGAGTGATGAGCAGTTCTTC.

To note about this clone: The junction shows a germline mismatch at one end, possibly a read error. The chain uses TRBV7-9 and TRBJ1-2; TRBD1 matches 7 bases. Germline V lookup: CDR1 SEHNR, CDR2 FQNEAQ (reference sequence). This CDR3 contains 14 residues. The CDR3 is CASSFDTRTGPSYF. CDR3 nucleotides: TGTGCCAGCAGCTTCGACACCCGGACAGGCCCTTCTTACTTC.

The chain joins TRBV5-6 to TRBJ1-5, with D possibly matching TRBD1 (5 bases). Germline values: CDR1 SGHDT, CDR2 YYEEEE. V was cut by 1 base and J by 4 bases, with 9 bases left in between. The CDR3 sequence is 14 residues long. The CDR3 bases are TGTGCCAGCAGCTTGAAGGCAGGGAATCAGCCCCAGCATTTT. Protein product: CASSLKAGNQPQHF. Complete variable domain (other parts from reference TRBV5-6 and TRBJ1-5): DAGVTQSPTHLIKTRGQQVTLRCSPKSGHDTVSWYQQALGQGPQFIFQYYEEEERQRGNFPDRFSGHQFPNYSSELNVNALLLGDSALYLCASSLKAGNQPQHFGDGTRLSIL.

The chain employs TRBV16 and TRBJ2-2; possible D gene TRBD2, 6 bases. Germline V gene data show CDR1 as KGHSY and CDR2 as FQNENV. The CDR3 contains 16 residues. V dropped 3 bases and J dropped 6 bases, with 17 bases sitting between them. CDR3 protein: CASSQGLLRRAGELFF. The CDR3 DNA reads as TGTGCCAGCAGCCAGGGACTGCTCCGGAGAGCCGGGGAGCTGTTTTTT. The full variable domain, its missing parts supplied by reference TRBV16 and TRBJ2-2, is GEEVAQTPKHLVRGEGQKAKLYCAPIKGHSYVFWYQQVLKNEFKFLISFQNENVFDETGMPKERFSAKCLPNSPCSLEIQATKLEDSAVYFCASSQGLLRRAGELFFGEGSRLTVL.

This sequence joins TRBV18 and TRBJ2-2; no firm D call. The CDR3 loop spans 12 amino acids. Germline assignment: CDR1 KGHSH and CDR2 LQKENI. The V gene lost 6 bases and the J gene lost 7 bases, with 9 bases spanning the gap. The CDR3 bases are TGTGCCAGCTCGCCCGGTAACGGGGAGCTGTTTTTT. Amino acids: CASSPGNGELFF.

The chain links TRBV4-1 to TRBJ1-1, with TRBD1 matching over 8 bases. The germline V gene encodes CDR1 MGHRA and CDR2 YSYEKL. CDR3 length: 15 residues. V lost 0 bases and J lost 2; bases outside the gene matches: 2. CDR3 sequence reads: CASSQDDRGNTEAFF. CDR3 DNA: TGCGCCAGCAGCCAAGATGACAGGGGAAACACTGAAGCTTTCTTT.

The CDR3 is CASRPQGGNYGYTF. The CDR3, as DNA: TGTGCCAGCAGGCCACAGGGGGGCAACTATGGCTACACCTTC. The chain employs TRBV28 and TRBJ1-2; 8 bases fit TRBD1. Looked up from germline, CDR1 is MDHEN and CDR2 is SYDVKM. After removal of 6 bases from V and 2 bases from J, the junction contained 5 bases not matched to a gene. There are 14 residues in the CDR3.

The V and J genes are TRBV6-5 and TRBJ1-3, with TRBD1 matching 9 bases. Germline trimming cut 6 bases from V and 4 bases from J; bases unmatched to any gene: 7. CDR1 and CDR2 from the germline V gene are MNHEY and SVGAGI. There are 15 residues in the CDR3. CDR3 residues: CASRAGQGGGNTIYF. DNA of the CDR3: TGTGCCAGCAGGGCGGGACAGGGAGGCGGAAACACCATATATTTT.

The genes are TRBV9 and TRBJ2-1, with 8 positions matching TRBD2. V lost 5 bases, J lost 3 bases, and 7 bases stayed unmatched. The germline gives CDR1 SGDLS, CDR2 YYNGEE. This CDR3 region has 15 residues. The CDR3 nucleotides read TGTGCCAGCAGTGCGGGGGGTGGTTACTACAATGAGCAGTTCTTC. Translated, it gives CASSAGGGYYNEQFF.

CDR3 coding DNA: TGCAGCGCCGTGGGACAGCTCACCGGGGAGCTGTTTTTT. It is translated as CSAVGQLTGELFF. The V call is TRBV29-1, the J call TRBJ2-2, with 7 positions matching TRBD1. The CDR3 covers 13 residues. With V trimmed by 7 bases and J by 4 bases, 6 bases remained unmatched. The germline V gene has CDR1 SQVTM and CDR2 ANQGSEA.

Concerning this clone: The same CDR3 can be traced to other DNA sequences in this sample. V gene TRBV11-2 combines with J gene TRBJ2-5; TRBD2 might be the D (6 bases). The CDR3 consists of 13 residues. The V end lost 3 bases, the J end lost 5 bases, and 10 bases lay between the germline ends. The V gene's germline CDR1 is SGHAT and CDR2 FQNNGV. Here the CDR3 reads CASSLGSGETQYF. The CDR3 bases are TGTGCCAGCAGCTTGGGAAGCGGGGAGACCCAGTACTTC.

The rearrangement uses TRBV5-4 and TRBJ2-1, with D perhaps matching TRBD1 (6 bases). This CDR3 is 15 amino acids long. CDR1 is SGHNT, CDR2 YYREEE, per germline (reference sequence). V lost 4 bases, J lost 7 bases, and 18 bases lay in between. The DNA of the CDR3 is TGTGCCAGCAGCGTACAGGGAGCCCACCTGAATGAGCAGTTCTTC. This encodes CASSVQGAHLNEQFF.

The gene calls are TRBV12-5 and TRBJ1-2; 7 positions agree with TRBD1. CDR1 and CDR2 from the germline V gene are LGHNT and FRNRAP. There are 13 residues in the CDR3. The V gene end was trimmed by 3 bases and the J gene end by 4 bases; junction bases not matched to a gene: 2. The CDR3 sequence: CASGLGQAYGYTF. CDR3 nucleotide sequence: TGTGCTAGTGGTTTAGGACAGGCCTATGGCTACACCTTC.

V usage is TRBV5-6 and J usage is TRBJ2-3; TRBD1 is a possible D gene (5 bases). V shed 1 base and J shed 3 bases, with 9 bases lying between them. The CDR3 is 14 amino acids. CDR1 and CDR2 from the germline V gene are SGHDT and YYEEEE. The CDR3 coding sequence is TGTGCCAGCAGCTTGCAGGGAAAGACAGATACGCAGTATTTT. The encoded protein is CASSLQGKTDTQYF.

The chain employs TRBV2 and TRBJ2-3, with 7 bases aligning to TRBD1. The germline gives CDR1 SNHLY, CDR2 FYNNEI. The CDR3 has 13 amino acids. The V gene end was trimmed by 9 bases and the J gene end by 2 bases; junction bases not matched to a gene: 5. The CDR3 protein is CARPGQITDTQYF. The CDR3 DNA reads as TGTGCCAGACCGGGACAGATCACAGATACGCAGTATTTT. Variable domain in full (rest from reference TRBV2 and TRBJ2-3): EPEVTQTPSHQVTQMGQEVILRCVPISNHLYFYWYRQILGQKVEFLVSFYNNEISEKSEIFDDQFSVERPDGSNFTLKIRSTKLEDSAMYFCARPGQITDTQYFGPGTRLTVL.